What follows are 13 T cell receptor beta chains derived from one specimen sequenced in a study of T-cell reconstitution after alpha-beta-depleted transplantation in children (TCRdb year 2016). The library was generated by PCR. TCRdb lists the instrument as Illumina HiSeq 2500. TCR libraries were prepared with molecular barcoding, using unique molecular identifiers to normalize TCRbeta repertoire quantification. The public reads were run again by TCRdb, first through fastp at Q25 and then through MiXCR, and only productive beta chains were kept. CDR3 protein duplicates are merged, each entry listing the most common genes and DNA. The sample records roughly 590,000 distinct CDR3 sequences, approximately 15% of which are singletons. The ten largest account for 1.1% of the sample. The input for sequencing was PBMCs from the stem cell graft donor, taken from the stem cell graft. These TCRs come from a human donor who donated a stem cell graft to a child with acute myeloid leukemia.

This clonotype has a handful of counts. The chain combines TRBV28 with TRBJ2-7, with 11 bases that match TRBD2. The CDR3 runs to 13 residues. With V trimmed by 5 bases and J by 3 bases, 0 bases remained unmatched. CDR1 and CDR2 (germline): MDHEN, SYDVKM. CDR3 coding DNA: TGTGCCAGCAGTGGGACTAGCGGCTACGAGCAGTACGTC. Protein: CASSGTSGYEQYV.

V is TRBV10-3 and J is TRBJ2-7; 12 nucleotides align to TRBD1. J gave up 5 bases and V 6 bases, and 5 bases lay outside the gene matches. The V gene's germline CDR1 is ENHRY and CDR2 SYGVKD. This CDR3 spans 14 amino acids. CDR3: CAISRDRGLHEQYF. CDR3 nucleotide sequence: TGTGCCATCAGCCGGGACAGGGGGCTTCACGAGCAGTACTTC.

This clonotype was seen many times. V usage is TRBV20-1 and J usage is TRBJ2-3; TRBD2 agrees at 13 bases. The CDR3 covers 17 residues. Germline-derived CDR1 and CDR2 are DFQATT and SNEGSKA (reference sequence). Trimming removed 0 bases from V and 3 bases from J; junction bases left unmatched: 6. The CDR3 DNA sequence: TGCAGTGCTAGAGATCCTCGGACTAGCGGGGGTACAGATACGCAGTATTTT. Translating gives CSARDPRTSGGTDTQYF.

This clonotype has ten or more counts. V gene TRBV20-1 combines with J gene TRBJ1-4; 8 bases fit TRBD1. V shed 5 bases, J shed 2 bases, and the junction held 7 bases outside the gene matches. The length of the CDR3 is 15 residues. In germline, CDR1 is DFQATT, CDR2 SNEGSKA (reference sequence). The CDR3 loop reads CSAPPSGGTNEKLFF. Here the CDR3 DNA reads TGCAGTGCTCCACCCTCAGGGGGCACTAATGAAAAACTGTTTTTT.

This clonotype was seen repeatedly, ten times or more. This chain uses TRBV24-1 with TRBJ2-5; 7 bases are shared with TRBD1. The V segment lost 6 bases and the J segment 2 bases; nucleotides outside the gene matches: 8. Germline CDR1 KGHDR, CDR2 SFDVKD. CDR3 length equals 15 residues. The CDR3 DNA reads as TGTGCCACCAGTACCACCCGGACAGGTCAAGAGACCCAGTACTTC. Residues: CATSTTRTGQETQYF.

The chain carries TRBV12-3 or TRBV12-4 and TRBJ1-5; 7 bases agree with TRBD1. The V segment lost 5 bases and the J segment 3 bases; nucleotides outside the gene matches: 10. This CDR3 contains 16 residues. CDR3 nucleotide sequence: TGTGCCAGCAGTCCAGATAGGGGGCGTATCAATCAGCCCCAGCATTTT. This gives the protein CASSPDRGRINQPQHF.

V is TRBV4-3 and J is TRBJ2-3, with 12 bases lining up with TRBD1. CDR1 is LGHNA and CDR2 is YSLEER in the germline V gene. The CDR3 is 18 amino acids. The junction had 9 bases not matched to a gene; V was cut back by 2 bases and J by 3 bases. The CDR3 spells CASSQNDPGQGATDTQYF. CDR3 coding DNA: TGCGCCAGCAGCCAAAATGACCCGGGACAGGGGGCGACAGATACGCAGTATTTT.

At least ten counts were recorded for this clonotype. The chain couples TRBV20-1 to TRBJ2-1; D possibly matches TRBD1 or TRBD2 (5 bases each). The germline V gene encodes CDR1 DFQATT and CDR2 SNEGSKA (reference sequence). V gave up 4 bases and J gave up 10 bases, with 23 bases separating them. The CDR3 is 15 amino acids. The CDR3 coding sequence is TGCAGTGCTAAACAAACCGAGATGGGGGTACGAGAGCAGTTCTTC. Translating gives CSAKQTEMGVREQFF.

This clonotype was seen at least ten times. V gene TRBV29-1 combines with J gene TRBJ1-2; 7 bases fit TRBD1. The CDR3 covers 13 residues. The germline CDR1 and CDR2 sequences are SQVTM and ANQGSEA. Trimming removed 5 bases from V and 4 bases from J; junction bases left unmatched: 7. The CDR3 spells CSVWGQSTYGYTF. DNA for the CDR3: TGCAGCGTTTGGGGACAGTCTACCTATGGCTACACCTTC.

This clonotype was detected many times. This chain connects TRBV10-3 to TRBJ2-7, with D perhaps TRBD1 (5 bases). V gave up 3 bases and J gave up 6 bases, with 6 bases separating them. Germline values: CDR1 ENHRY, CDR2 SYGVKD. The CDR3 is 11 amino acids. The CDR3 DNA sequence: TGTGCCATCAGTGAAGGGGCCGAGCAGTACGTC. Its protein product is CAISEGAEQYV.

Ten or more counts support this clonotype. This chain's CDR3 is CASRYRTGGFDEQFF. DNA of the CDR3: TGTGCCAGCAGGTACCGGACAGGGGGATTCGATGAGCAGTTCTTC. The chain is built from TRBV6-5 and TRBJ2-1, with TRBD1 matching 10 bases. V lost 6 bases to trimming and J lost 8 bases; unmatched junction nucleotides: 10. In germline, CDR1 is MNHEY, CDR2 SVGAGI. The CDR3 is made up of 15 amino acids.

V usage is TRBV6-1 and J usage is TRBJ2-2; D tentatively fits TRBD1 or TRBD2 (5 bases each). The CDR3 has 12 amino acids. Germline assignment: CDR1 MNHNS and CDR2 SASEGT. V was clipped by 8 bases and J by 5 bases, with 9 bases between them. This chain's CDR3 is CASRDGTGELFF. The CDR3 coding sequence is TGTGCCAGCCGGGACGGAACCGGGGAGCTGTTTTTT.

This clonotype was recorded at least ten times. The chain joins TRBV9 to TRBJ1-1; no clear D gene. Germline V gene data show CDR1 as SGDLS and CDR2 as YYNGEE. This CDR3 is 14 amino acids long. V shed 4 bases and J shed 1 base, with 11 bases lying between them. CDR3 nucleotides: TGTGCCAGCAGCCCTAGCGGAGGGAACACTGAAGCTTTCTTT. Its protein is CASSPSGGNTEAFF.